A selection of T cell receptor beta chains follows, all from one sample in a study of CD4+ T cells in melanoma. Measured with immunoSEQ multiplex PCR; TCRdb has only the in-frame clones, and not every one. The table lists about 14,000 clones, 60% to 85% of them singletons. Specimen: cells from a culture (not recorded whether cultured in vitro). These receptors originate from a human donor with melanoma. Each CDR3 is given with its conserved first and last residue. Each record gives: D gene, clone size, J gene, V gene, CDR3 DNA, CDR3 protein. A D gene is named only where the DNA matches it firmly. Part of the rows lack a size; the others show once, few, many or a class for expanded clones.

>-|-|TRBJ2-3|TRBV11-2
TGTGCCAGCAGCTTAGTTGCGGGCGGCACAGATACGCAGTATTTT
CASSLVAGGTDTQYF
>-|-|TRBJ1-1|TRBV5-5
TGTGCCAGCAGCTTGGGGGCGGGACGGAACACTGAAGCTTTCTTT
CASSLGAGRNTEAFF
>TRBD2|-|TRBJ2-5|TRBV5-1
TGCGCCAGCAGCGTCGCGGGGGGGCTAGAAGAGACCCAGTACTTC
CASSVAGGLEETQYF
>-|few|TRBJ1-3|TRBV30
TGTGCCTGGATCCCAACAGGCGGGAGAAACACCATATATTTT
CAWIPTGGRNTIYF
>-|-|TRBJ1-1|TRBV5-1
TGCGCCAGCAGCACAGGGAGCATGAACACTGAAGCTTTCTTT
CASSTGSMNTEAFF
>TRBD2|-|TRBJ2-7|TRBV7-6
TGTGCCAGCAGCGCCGGGGGGGGGCTCTACGAGCAGTACTTC
CASSAGGGLYEQYF
>-|-|TRBJ1-6|TRBV4-2
TGTGCCAGCAGCCCTTTAGAGGGAGGGCGATCACCCCTCCACTTT
CASSPLEGGRSPLHF
>-|-|TRBJ2-5|TRBV18
TGTGCCAGCTCACCATCAGTCAGGGGCCCTGATTTTAGATTGTACCAAGAGACCCAGTACTTC
CASSPSVRGPDFRLYQETQYF
>-|-|TRBJ2-7|TRBV5-4
TGTGCCAGCAGCCAAGCTCCGACCTACGAGCAGTACTTC
CASSQAPTYEQYF
>-|-|TRBJ2-3|TRBV30
TGTGCCTGGAGCAGGGGAATGGATACGCAGTATTTT
CAWSRGMDTQYF
>TRBD2|-|TRBJ2-5|TRBV7-7
TGTGCCAGCAGCTTAGGATCCCAGCGGGGGCGAGAGACCCAGTACTTC
CASSLGSQRGRETQYF